This TCR beta chain is drawn from a study of T cell responses to AZD1222 COVID-19 vaccine. Whole-study results and caveats: Samples come after the peak T cell response, not at day 14. After two AZD1222 doses, spike-specific TCR breadth and depth rose versus day 0. In a largely white British group with more females than males, clonal diversity was possibly underestimated. Baseline antibody screening turned up just a handful of seropositive AZD1222 recipients.

Trimming took off 4 bases at V and 2 bases at J, with 11 bases between the two ends. Germline V gene lookup returns CDR1 SEHNR and CDR2 FQNEAQ (reference sequence). The CDR3 length is 15 residues. Method: immunoSEQ multiplex PCR; TCRdb's copy keeps in-frame clones and lacks some. The data contain about 86,000 clones, about nine tenths of them singletons. In the case of this clone: Its cognate antigen is unknown.

V is TRBV7-9 and J is TRBJ1-4; no reliable D call. Here the sequenced sample was peripheral blood, taken 28 days after the second AZD1222 dose. This clonotype originated in an adult who received the AZD1222 COVID-19 vaccine. The CDR3 nucleotides are TGTGCCAGCAGCTCCCCCAGGCTGACTAATGAAAAACTGTTTTTT. Protein sequence: CASSSPRLTNEKLFF.